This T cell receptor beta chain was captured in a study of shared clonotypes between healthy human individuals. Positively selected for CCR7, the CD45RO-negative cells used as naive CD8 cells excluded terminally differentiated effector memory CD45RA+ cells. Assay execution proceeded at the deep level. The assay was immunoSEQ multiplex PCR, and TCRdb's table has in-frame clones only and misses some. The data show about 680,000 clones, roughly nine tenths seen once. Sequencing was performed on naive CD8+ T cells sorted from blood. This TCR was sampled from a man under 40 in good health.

CDR3 in DNA: TGTGCCAGCAGCTTAACGGCTAGCGGGAGTCTGGATACGCAGTATTTT. Its protein product is CASSLTASGSLDTQYF. This chain uses TRBV13 with TRBJ2-3; 10 nucleotides agree with TRBD2. Per the germline V gene, CDR1 is PRHDT and CDR2 is FYEKMQ (reference sequence). J gave up 6 bases and V 2 bases, and 8 bases lay outside the gene matches. This CDR3 spans 16 amino acids.